These 14 T cell receptor beta chains originate from one sample sequenced in a study of shared clonotypes between healthy human individuals. The method was immunoSEQ multiplex PCR; TCRdb's version includes in-frame clones alone and lacks a portion of them. The sample holds about 1.1 million clones, roughly 80% seen once. Sequenced sample: memory CD4+ T cells from PBMCs. As for subset: CD45RA-negative fraction. These receptor sequences come from a man between 18 and 29 years old in good health. Some clones in this sample may be carry-over from other donors' samples.

This clone was found once. This chain uses TRBV7-2 with TRBJ2-7; D possibly corresponds to TRBD2 (6 bases). CDR3 length: 14 residues. V lost 5 bases and J 6 bases, leaving 17 bases between the germline ends. Germline V gene data show CDR1 as SGHTA and CDR2 as FQGNSA. DNA of the CDR3: TGTGCCAGCAGCCCGCCGATCCGGGGGACCGAGCAGTACTTC. This encodes CASSPPIRGTEQYF. Combining the CDR3 with reference TRBV7-2 and TRBJ2-7 gives the whole variable domain GAGVSQSPSNKVTEKGKDVELRCDPISGHTALYWYRQSLGQGLEFLIYFQGNSAPDKSGLPSDRFSAERTGGSVSTLTIQRTQQEDSAVYLCASSPPIRGTEQYFGPGTRLTVT.

The sample holds one count of this clone. The V gene is TRBV29-1, the J gene TRBJ1-4, with D maybe TRBD1 (6 bases). Trimming shortened V by 5 bases and J by 5 bases, and 15 bases separated the two germline ends. Looked up from germline, CDR1 is SQVTM and CDR2 is ANQGSEA. This CDR3 has 14 amino acids. CDR3 protein: CSVLATGKNEKLFF. CDR3 bases: TGCAGCGTTCTCGCGACAGGCAAGAATGAAAAACTGTTTTTT.

This chain connects TRBV4-3 to TRBJ2-6, with a tentative D call TRBD2 (6 bases). Germline lookup yields CDR1 LGHNA and CDR2 YSLEER. The CDR3 is made up of 17 amino acids. The V end lost 0 bases, the J end lost 0 bases, and 9 bases lay between the germline ends. The CDR3 sequence: CASSQDIGGSGANVLTF. The CDR3 DNA sequence: TGCGCCAGCAGCCAAGATATCGGGGGCTCTGGGGCCAACGTCCTGACTTTC.

The chain is built from TRBV25-1 and TRBJ2-1; D might be TRBD1 or TRBD2, each matching 5 bases. With 3 bases removed from V and 0 bases from J, the gap between germline ends came to 12 bases. In germline, CDR1 is MGHDK, CDR2 SYGVNS. This CDR3 is built from 16 residues. The CDR3 DNA sequence: TGTGCCAGCAGTGACTCGAAGAGGGGCTCCTACAATGAGCAGTTCTTC. It codes for CASSDSKRGSYNEQFF.

The V call is TRBV7-6, the J call TRBJ1-3; D possibly corresponds to TRBD1 (6 bases). The ends were cut back, 5 bases at V and 6 bases at J, with 11 bases in the middle. The CDR3 is 13 residues long. Germline CDR1 SGHVS, CDR2 FNYEAQ. The CDR3 sequence is CASSQGGENTIYF. The CDR3 nucleotides are TGTGCCAGCAGCCAAGGGGGGGAAAACACCATATATTTT.

The chain uses TRBV18 and TRBJ1-5, with D uncertain. The CDR3 consists of 13 residues. Germline V gene lookup returns CDR1 KGHSH and CDR2 LQKENI. With 5 bases removed from V and 7 bases from J, the gap between germline ends came to 12 bases. The DNA for the CDR3 is TGTGCCAGCTCATCTCAGGTTGAGCAGCCCCAGCATTTT. Amino acids: CASSSQVEQPQHF.

Details on this clone: The same CDR3 also results from other DNA sequences found in this sample. V and J are TRBV5-1 and TRBJ2-1, with TRBD1 as a possible D gene (6 bases). The germline V gene encodes CDR1 SGHRS and CDR2 YFSETQ. V gave up 4 bases and J gave up 0 bases, with 11 bases separating them. CDR3 length equals 15 residues. The CDR3 protein is CASSRGQSSYNEQFF. The DNA for the CDR3 is TGCGCCAGCAGCCGCGGACAGAGCTCCTACAATGAGCAGTTCTTC.

This clone was detected only a few times. This chain links TRBV5-1 with TRBJ2-5, with D possibly matching TRBD1 (6 bases). The CDR3 loop spans 14 amino acids. Looked up from germline, CDR1 is SGHRS and CDR2 is YFSETQ. The V and J ends lost 4 bases and 1 base respectively, with 11 bases between them. The DNA of the CDR3 is TGCGCCAGCAGCGCATTACAGGGCCAAGAGACCCAGTACTTC. Protein sequence: CASSALQGQETQYF. The whole variable domain, remainder taken from reference TRBV5-1 and TRBJ2-5, is KAGVTQTPRYLIKTRGQQVTLSCSPISGHRSVSWYQQTPGQGLQFLFEYFSETQRNKGNFPGRFSGRQFSNSRSEMNVSTLELGDSALYLCASSALQGQETQYFGPGTRLLVL.

Concerning this clone itself: An end of the junction does not agree with germline; a read error may underlie this. The chain employs TRBV5-1 and TRBJ2-3; 9 bases line up with TRBD2. CDR3 length: 16 residues. In germline, CDR1 is SGHRS, CDR2 YFSETQ. CDR3 region: CASSFFISGSTDTQYF. CDR3 sequence (DNA): TGCGCCAGCAGCTTCTTTATTAGCGGGAGCACCGATACGCAGTATTTT.

The V and J genes are TRBV6-1 and TRBJ1-2; D is perhaps TRBD1 (5 bases). The V end was cut by 1 base, the J end by 9 bases, with 9 bases between. CDR1 is MNHNS, CDR2 SASEGT, per germline. The CDR3 covers 12 residues. The DNA of the CDR3 is TGTGCCAGCAGTGAAGAGGCAGGGAGCTACACCTTC. Residues: CASSEEAGSYTF.

The chain combines TRBV7-3 with TRBJ2-1; D is uncertain. The V end was cut by 2 bases, the J end by 10 bases, with 9 bases between. This CDR3 is 12 amino acids long. The germline CDR1 and CDR2 sequences are SGHTA and FQGTGA. The CDR3 reads CASSLSHSEQFF. In DNA, the CDR3 is TGTGCCAGCAGCTTATCACATTCAGAGCAGTTCTTC.

The J gene is TRBJ1-3, the V gene TRBV19; tentative D call: TRBD1 (5 bases). CDR3 size: 14 residues. Trimming cost V 3 bases and J 4 bases, with 10 bases left between them. The germline CDR1 and CDR2 sequences are LNHDA and SQIVND (reference sequence). CDR3 bases: TGTGCCAGTAGTATGGGACCAACGGGAAACACCATATATTTT. Its protein product is CASSMGPTGNTIYF.

Concerning this clone itself: A read error is the likely source, as a far larger clone sits one nucleotide away. Other DNA variants within this sample encode the same CDR3. CDR3 loop: CASSQDGQPQHF. The CDR3 nucleotides read TGTGCCAGCAGCCAAGACGGTCAGCCCCAGCATTTT. The chain employs TRBV11-2 and TRBJ1-5; D is undetermined. The germline V gene has CDR1 SGHAT and CDR2 FQNNGV. V lost 5 bases and J 6 bases, leaving 8 bases between the germline ends. The CDR3 totals 12 residues. Filled out from reference TRBV11-2 and TRBJ1-5, the complete variable domain reads EAGVAQSPRYKIIEKRQSVAFWCNPISGHATLYWYQQILGQGPKLLIQFQNNGVVDDSQLPKDRFSAERLKGVDSTLKIQPAKLEDSAVYLCASSQDGQPQHFGDGTRLSIL.

This clone was counted ten times or more. The chain couples TRBV6-4 to TRBJ1-4, with a weak D call TRBD1 (5 bases). Trimming stripped 10 bases from V and 6 bases from J, with 9 bases between. Germline V gives CDR1 MRHNA, CDR2 SNTAGT. This CDR3 has 11 amino acids. The CDR3 here is CAIGTHEKLFF. CDR3 in DNA: TGTGCCATCGGGACTCATGAAAAACTGTTTTTT.